The 29 T cell receptor beta chains below were found in one sample sequenced in a study of T cell responses to AZD1222 COVID-19 vaccine. Only in-frame clones appear in the TCRdb table, and some are missing; sequencing was by immunoSEQ multiplex PCR. The sample yields 150,000 to 200,000 clones, around nine tenths seen once. The sample consisted of peripheral blood, taken on day 0 of AZD1222 vaccination. All receptors derive from an adult in good health.

This chain joins TRBV4-3 and TRBJ2-7; a weak D match, TRBD1 (6 bases). This CDR3 is 15 amino acids long. Germline V lookup: CDR1 LGHNA, CDR2 YSLEER. Between the trimmed V and J ends, which lost 0 bases and 3 bases, there was a span of 12 bases. The CDR3 loop reads CASSQDHGRGYEQYF. The CDR3 DNA is TGCGCCAGCAGCCAAGATCATGGCAGGGGCTACGAGCAGTACTTC.

This clone was detected once. The chain links TRBV24-1 to TRBJ1-2; 10 bases line up with TRBD1. The junction had 9 bases not matched to a gene; V was cut back by 4 bases and J by 8 bases. This CDR3 comprises 15 residues. Germline-derived CDR1 and CDR2 are KGHDR and SFDVKD. The CDR3 DNA sequence: TGTGCCACCAGTGACCCCGGACAGGGGGAGTTCGGCTACACCTTC. Its translation is CATSDPGQGEFGYTF.

The CDR3 sequence: CASRWDTTNTEAFF. DNA for the CDR3: TGTGCCAGCAGATGGGACACAACTAACACTGAAGCTTTCTTT. This sequence joins TRBV2 and TRBJ1-1; D possibly corresponds to TRBD1 (6 bases). Germline V gene lookup returns CDR1 SNHLY and CDR2 FYNNEI. This CDR3 comprises 14 residues. Between the trimmed V and J ends, which lost 6 bases and 2 bases, there was a span of 13 bases.

This clone has just one count. This rearrangement joins TRBV6-5 to TRBJ1-4; TRBD1 might be the D (6 bases). The CDR3 extends over 15 amino acids. The germline V gene has CDR1 MNHEY and CDR2 SVGAGI. The V and J ends lost 6 bases and 4 bases respectively, with 15 bases between them. The CDR3 reads CASSTRGAGNEKLFF. The CDR3 DNA is TGTGCCAGCAGCACAAGGGGGGCGGGTAATGAAAAACTGTTTTTT.

The chain recombines TRBV7-6 with TRBJ2-3; D remains ambiguous. Germline loops: CDR1 SGHVS, CDR2 FNYEAQ. V was cut by 5 bases and J by 6 bases, with 18 bases left in between. This CDR3 has 15 residues. The CDR3 DNA sequence: TGTGCCAGCAGCGCACAGTACGGTCAAGGCGATACGCAGTATTTT. Amino acids: CASSAQYGQGDTQYF.

The chain is built from TRBV5-1 and TRBJ1-2; TRBD1 is a possible D gene (6 bases). The CDR3 contains 12 residues. Germline V gene data show CDR1 as SGHRS and CDR2 as YFSETQ. Trimming took off 5 bases at V and 4 bases at J, with 9 bases between the two ends. Written as DNA, the CDR3 is TGCGCCAGCAGGGGCAGGGGCTATGGCTACACCTTC. Its translation is CASRGRGYGYTF.

The chain is built from TRBV9 and TRBJ1-2; weak D call: TRBD1 (5 bases). V lost 0 bases to trimming and J lost 4 bases, with 13 bases between them. Germline values: CDR1 SGDLS, CDR2 YYNGEE. The CDR3 sequence is 15 residues long. Here the CDR3 DNA reads TGTGCCAGCAGCGTAGAAGCAGGGTCGGGCTATGGCTACACCTTC. It is translated as CASSVEAGSGYGYTF.

This chain links TRBV6-5 with TRBJ1-5, with 7 bases identical to TRBD1. Per germline, CDR1 MNHEY and CDR2 SVGAGI. Unmatched junction bases numbered 10, after V lost 6 bases and J lost 5 bases. The CDR3 has 15 residues. DNA for the CDR3: TGTGCCAGCAGCTCCCTCGTGAGGGGGCATCAGCCCCAGCATTTT. Translation gives CASSSLVRGHQPQHF.

The V gene is TRBV6-6, the J gene TRBJ1-1; D gene uncertain. Germline-derived CDR1 and CDR2 are MNHNY and SVGAGI (reference sequence). V lost 2 bases and J 1 base, leaving 8 bases between the germline ends. The CDR3 contains 14 residues. The CDR3 loop is CASSYDGSNTEAFF. The DNA for the CDR3 is TGTGCCAGCAGTTACGACGGTTCGAACACTGAAGCTTTCTTT.

This clone came up once. The DNA of the CDR3 is TGTGCCAGCAGTCTCAGACAGGGGAGTGTAACAGATACGCAGTATTTT. It yields the protein CASSLRQGSVTDTQYF. The V call is TRBV6-6, the J call TRBJ2-3; TRBD1 agrees at 8 bases. Germline V gene data show CDR1 as MNHNY and CDR2 as SVGAGI (reference sequence). The CDR3 totals 16 residues. After removal of 5 bases from V and 3 bases from J, the junction contained 10 bases not matched to a gene.

This chain uses TRBV20-1 with TRBJ1-2; D is ambiguous. CDR1 is DFQATT and CDR2 is SNEGSKA in the germline V gene (reference sequence). Trimming took 3 bases from V and 7 from J, leaving 9 bases between them. The CDR3 is made up of 11 amino acids. CDR3 in DNA: TGCAGTGCTAGTTCCAGCGTTGGCTACACCTTC. Encoded protein: CSASSSVGYTF.

The V and J genes are TRBV19 and TRBJ2-7; TRBD1 agrees at 11 bases. CDR1 and CDR2 (germline): LNHDA, SQIVND (reference sequence). The CDR3 loop spans 14 amino acids. The trim removed 5 bases at V and 7 bases at J, leaving 7 bases unmatched. CDR3 DNA: TGTGCCAGTAGTTCCTGGACAGGGGGCTGGGAGCAGTACTTC. The encoded protein is CASSSWTGGWEQYF.

CDR3 in amino acids: CASSLGSVRGGQPQHF. The CDR3 bases are TGTGCCAGCAGCTTAGGTAGTGTCAGGGGAGGTCAGCCCCAGCATTTT. This chain joins TRBV7-6 and TRBJ1-5, with D possibly being TRBD1 (6 bases). The CDR3 runs 16 residues. The V end lost 1 base, the J end lost 6 bases, and 16 bases lay between the germline ends. Germline-derived CDR1 and CDR2 are SGHVS and FNYEAQ.

The CDR3 region is CASSQFRAGANNEQFF. CDR3 nucleotides: TGTGCCAGCAGCCAATTTAGGGCTGGGGCTAACAATGAGCAGTTCTTC. The chain combines TRBV16 with TRBJ2-1; tentatively, D is TRBD1 (5 bases). Germline CDR1 reads KGHSY; CDR2 reads FQNENV. This CDR3 spans 16 amino acids. V gave up 1 base and J gave up 5 bases, with 15 bases separating them.

V usage is TRBV19 and J usage is TRBJ2-7; weak D call: TRBD2 (6 bases). V was pared by 4 bases and J by 0 bases, with 7 bases between. CDR1 and CDR2 (germline): LNHDA, SQIVND (reference sequence). The CDR3 contains 13 residues. As DNA, the CDR3 is TGTGCCAGTAGTAATAGCGGCTCCTACGAGCAGTACGTC. This codes for CASSNSGSYEQYV.

This chain connects TRBV29-1 to TRBJ2-2, with D hard to call. V gave up 4 bases and J gave up 3 bases, with 3 bases separating them. This CDR3 is built from 11 residues. The germline V gene encodes CDR1 SQVTM and CDR2 ANQGSEA. CDR3 loop: CSVADTGELFF. The CDR3 DNA follows: TGCAGCGTTGCTGACACCGGGGAGCTGTTTTTT.

This clone appeared once. The chain carries TRBV19 and TRBJ2-7; 8 bases agree with TRBD1. Per the germline V gene, CDR1 is LNHDA and CDR2 is SQIVND (reference sequence). V shed 5 bases and J 4 bases; nucleotides not matched to a gene: 10. This CDR3 is 15 amino acids long. CDR3 DNA: TGTGCCAGTAGTCAACCAGGGGGCCTAGTTTACGAGCAGTACTTC. As protein: CASSQPGGLVYEQYF.

The chain employs TRBV12-5 and TRBJ1-6, with 7 bases fitting TRBD1. The germline V gene has CDR1 LGHNT and CDR2 FRNRAP. The V segment lost 2 bases and the J segment 6 bases; nucleotides outside the gene matches: 13. This CDR3 is built from 18 residues. The CDR3 nucleotides are TGTGCTAGTGGTTTGCCCCAGGGAAAACAGGGGATTAATTCACCCCTCCACTTT. Translating it yields CASGLPQGKQGINSPLHF.

The rearrangement links TRBV28 to TRBJ1-1; weak D call: TRBD1 (5 bases). Per the germline V gene, CDR1 is MDHEN and CDR2 is SYDVKM. V shed 5 bases and J shed 2 bases, with 12 bases lying between them. The CDR3 runs to 14 residues. The CDR3 DNA is TGTGCCAGCAGTATCCGGGACGCCAACACTGAAGCTTTCTTT. This encodes CASSIRDANTEAFF.

This clone has a single count. V usage is TRBV14 and J usage is TRBJ2-1; D tentatively fits TRBD1 or TRBD2 (5 bases each). CDR1 and CDR2 (germline): SGHDN, FVKESK. Trimming removed 0 bases from V and 14 bases from J, with 14 bases in between. This CDR3 has 13 residues. In DNA, the CDR3 is TGTGCCAGCAGCCAAGATAGGGCAGGGAGTAAGTTCTTC. It codes for CASSQDRAGSKFF.

The chain recombines TRBV10-3 with TRBJ2-1; 13 bases are a match to TRBD2. The CDR3 is 14 amino acids. Germline assignment: CDR1 ENHRY and CDR2 SYGVKD. The junction had 2 bases not matched to a gene; V was cut back by 7 bases and J by 5 bases. CDR3 in amino acids: CAINGLAGDNEQFF. The CDR3 DNA reads as TGTGCCATCAATGGACTAGCGGGAGACAATGAGCAGTTCTTC.

J is TRBJ2-2 and V is TRBV7-3; 8 bases are a match to TRBD2. The CDR3 covers 17 residues. Germline CDR1 and CDR2: SGHTA and FQGTGA. J gave up 0 bases and V 1 base, and 4 bases lay outside the gene matches. CDR3 residues: CASSLRLAPPNTGELFF. The DNA for the CDR3 is TGTGCCAGCAGCTTAAGACTAGCGCCACCGAACACCGGGGAGCTGTTTTTT.

This sequence joins TRBV7-9 and TRBJ1-2; TRBD1 agrees at 9 bases. Per the germline V gene, CDR1 is SEHNR and CDR2 is FQNEAQ (reference sequence). J was trimmed by 6 bases and V by 5 bases; bases with no gene match: 10. The length of the CDR3 is 15 residues. CDR3 bases: TGTGCCAGCAGCCTGCATTTGACAGGGGGGGATGGCTACACCTTC. It codes for CASSLHLTGGDGYTF.

The chain is built from TRBV7-2 and TRBJ2-2, with unresolved D. V dropped 3 bases and J dropped 7 bases, with 9 bases sitting between them. CDR3 size: 13 residues. Germline V gives CDR1 SGHTA, CDR2 FQGNSA. DNA of the CDR3: TGTGCCAGCAGCTTTAGTAGGGTCGGGGAGCTGTTTTTT. Translation gives CASSFSRVGELFF.

The chain has TRBV18 and TRBJ1-6, with D perhaps TRBD1 (5 bases). The CDR3 extends over 17 amino acids. Germline V gives CDR1 KGHSH, CDR2 LQKENI. V was cut by 3 bases and J by 0 bases, with 12 bases left in between. The DNA of the CDR3 is TGTGCCAGCTCACCCATGGACACGAGCTCCTATAATTCACCCCTCCACTTT. Protein product: CASSPMDTSSYNSPLHF.

This rearrangement joins TRBV6-5 to TRBJ2-2, with TRBD1 matching 7 bases. The CDR3 extends over 15 amino acids. Germline CDR1 MNHEY, CDR2 SVGAGI. V lost 6 bases and J lost 1; bases outside the gene matches: 5. As DNA, the CDR3 is TGTGCCAGCAGACCCAACAGGGGGAACACCGGGGAGCTGTTTTTT. Translating it yields CASRPNRGNTGELFF.

This clone occurred once. This chain uses TRBV29-1 with TRBJ2-1; 13 bases line up with TRBD2. The CDR3 loop spans 14 amino acids. Losses at the gene ends were 3 bases for V and 7 bases for J; bases not matched to a gene: 3. The V gene's germline CDR1 is SQVTM and CDR2 ANQGSEA. The CDR3 nucleotides are TGCAGCGTTGAGCGACTAGCGGGAGGAAATGAGCAGTTCTTC. Translated: CSVERLAGGNEQFF.

This clone was observed a single time. This chain joins TRBV10-3 and TRBJ1-3, with D possibly TRBD1 on 5 matching bases. V shed 8 bases and J shed 3 bases, with 17 bases lying between them. The CDR3 consists of 15 residues. In germline, CDR1 is ENHRY, CDR2 SYGVKD. The DNA for the CDR3 is TGTGCCATCTCCTACCTGGGGGGGAGTGGAAACACCATATATTTT. It encodes CAISYLGGSGNTIYF.

This chain links TRBV18 with TRBJ2-5, with D perhaps matching TRBD2 (6 bases). Germline lookup yields CDR1 KGHSH and CDR2 LQKENI. Trimming stripped 5 bases from V and 4 bases from J, with 14 bases between. This CDR3 comprises 14 residues. DNA of the CDR3: TGTGCCAGCTCAAGGGACTTAACCGGAGAGACCCAGTACTTC. Translated, it gives CASSRDLTGETQYF.